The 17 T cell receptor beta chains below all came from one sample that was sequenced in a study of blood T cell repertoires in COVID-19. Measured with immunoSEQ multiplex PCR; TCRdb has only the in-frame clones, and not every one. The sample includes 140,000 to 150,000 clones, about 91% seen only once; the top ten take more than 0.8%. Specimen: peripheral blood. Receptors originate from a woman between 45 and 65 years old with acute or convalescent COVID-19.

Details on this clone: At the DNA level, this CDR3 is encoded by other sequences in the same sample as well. The CDR3, as DNA: TGTGCCATCAGTGAGTCAGGACAGAACTATGGCTACACCTTC. Translated, it gives CAISESGQNYGYTF. The chain has TRBV10-3 and TRBJ1-2, with TRBD1 as a possible D gene (6 bases). Per germline, CDR1 ENHRY and CDR2 SYGVKD. CDR3 length: 14 amino acids. Trimming shortened V by 0 bases and J by 2 bases, and 7 bases separated the two germline ends.

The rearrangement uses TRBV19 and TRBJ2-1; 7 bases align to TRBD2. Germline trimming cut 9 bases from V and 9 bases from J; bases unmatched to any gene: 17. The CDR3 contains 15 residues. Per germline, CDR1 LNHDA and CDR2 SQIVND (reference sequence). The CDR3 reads CASATVNAGEGEQFF. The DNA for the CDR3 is TGTGCCAGCGCTACGGTTAACGCGGGAGAGGGTGAGCAGTTCTTC.

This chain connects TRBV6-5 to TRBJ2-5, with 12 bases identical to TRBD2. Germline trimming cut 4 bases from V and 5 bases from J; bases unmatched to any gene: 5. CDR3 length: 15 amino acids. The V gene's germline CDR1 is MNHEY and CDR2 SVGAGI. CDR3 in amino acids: CASSSRTSGTETQYF. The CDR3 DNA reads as TGTGCCAGCAGTTCCCGGACTAGCGGGACCGAGACCCAGTACTTC.

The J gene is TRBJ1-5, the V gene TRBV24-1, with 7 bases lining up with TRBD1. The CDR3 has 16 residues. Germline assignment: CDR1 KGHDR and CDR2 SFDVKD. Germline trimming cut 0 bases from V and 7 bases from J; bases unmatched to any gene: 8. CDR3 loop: CATSDLHSQGQQPQHF. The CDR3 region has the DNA TGTGCCACCAGTGATTTGCACTCACAGGGGCAGCAGCCCCAGCATTTT.

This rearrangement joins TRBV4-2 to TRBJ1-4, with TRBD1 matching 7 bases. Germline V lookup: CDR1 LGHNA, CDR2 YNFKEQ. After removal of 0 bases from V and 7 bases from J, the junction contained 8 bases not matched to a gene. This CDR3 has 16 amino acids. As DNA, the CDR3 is TGTGCCAGCAGCCAAGATCAGGGGGGCGCAGGTGAAAAACTGTTTTTT. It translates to CASSQDQGGAGEKLFF.

The CDR3 is CASSPRDRSYEQYF. In DNA form, the CDR3 reads TGTGCCAGCAGCCCCCGGGACAGGTCCTACGAGCAGTACTTC. This chain links TRBV3-1 (or the pseudogene TRBV3-2) with TRBJ2-7; 8 bases fit TRBD1. Germline trimming cut 4 bases from V and 1 base from J; bases unmatched to any gene: 3. CDR3 size: 14 residues. Germline loops: CDR1 LGHDT, CDR2 YNNKEL (reference sequence).

In DNA, the CDR3 is TGTGCCAGCAGTTTACCCGGGACAGGGCTTGAAAAACTGTTTTTT. Translated: CASSLPGTGLEKLFF. The rearrangement joins TRBV28 to TRBJ1-4, with TRBD1 identical over 9 bases. The length of the CDR3 is 15 residues. Germline V lookup: CDR1 MDHEN, CDR2 SYDVKM. V shed 2 bases and J 7 bases; nucleotides not matched to a gene: 5.

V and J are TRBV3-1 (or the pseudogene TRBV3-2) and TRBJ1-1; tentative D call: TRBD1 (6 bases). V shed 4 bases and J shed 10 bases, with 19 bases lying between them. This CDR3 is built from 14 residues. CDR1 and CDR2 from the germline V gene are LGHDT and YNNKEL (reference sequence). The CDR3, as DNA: TGTGCCAGCAGCCCGTTTATAACAGGGCAGGTAGCTTTCTTT. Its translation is CASSPFITGQVAFF.

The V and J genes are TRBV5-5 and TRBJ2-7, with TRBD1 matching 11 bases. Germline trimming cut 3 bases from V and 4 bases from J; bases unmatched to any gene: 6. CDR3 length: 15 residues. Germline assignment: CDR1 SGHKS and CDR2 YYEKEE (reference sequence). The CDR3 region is CASSWGDRGSYEQYF. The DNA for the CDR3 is TGTGCCAGCAGCTGGGGGGACAGGGGGTCTTACGAGCAGTACTTC.

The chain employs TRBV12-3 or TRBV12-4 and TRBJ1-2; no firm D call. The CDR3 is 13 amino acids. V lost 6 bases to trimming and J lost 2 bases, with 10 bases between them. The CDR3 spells CASSPTANYGYTF. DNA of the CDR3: TGTGCCAGCAGCCCGACTGCCAACTATGGCTACACCTTC.

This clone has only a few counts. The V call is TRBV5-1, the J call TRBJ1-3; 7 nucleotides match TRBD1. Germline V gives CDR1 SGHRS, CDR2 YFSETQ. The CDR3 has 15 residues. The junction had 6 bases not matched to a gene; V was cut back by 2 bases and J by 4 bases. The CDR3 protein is CASSLGQAGGNTIYF. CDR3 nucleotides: TGCGCCAGCAGCTTAGGACAGGCGGGCGGAAACACCATATATTTT. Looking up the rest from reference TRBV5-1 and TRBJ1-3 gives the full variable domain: KAGVTQTPRYLIKTRGQQVTLSCSPISGHRSVSWYQQTPGQGLQFLFEYFSETQRNKGNFPGRFSGRQFSNSRSEMNVSTLELGDSALYLCASSLGQAGGNTIYFGEGSWLTVV.

The CDR3 DNA reads TGCGCCAGCAGCTTGACTGTAGGGGTTCCTGAAGCTTTCTTT. Its translation: CASSLTVGVPEAFF. The chain is built from TRBV5-1 and TRBJ1-1; tentatively, D is TRBD1 (5 bases). The V end lost 1 base, the J end lost 6 bases, and 13 bases lay between the germline ends. This CDR3 is built from 14 residues. Germline loops: CDR1 SGHRS, CDR2 YFSETQ.

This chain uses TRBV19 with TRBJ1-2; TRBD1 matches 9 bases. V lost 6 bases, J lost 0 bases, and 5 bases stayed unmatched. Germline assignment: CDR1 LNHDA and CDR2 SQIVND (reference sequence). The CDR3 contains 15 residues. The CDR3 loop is CASSIRTGANYGYTF. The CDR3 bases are TGTGCCAGTAGCATTAGGACAGGGGCTAACTATGGCTACACCTTC. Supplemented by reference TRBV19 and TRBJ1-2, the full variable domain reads DGGITQSPKYLFRKEGQNVTLSCEQNLNHDAMYWYRQDPGQGLRLIYYSQIVNDFQKGDIAEGYSVSREKKESFPLTVTSAQKNPTAFYLCASSIRTGANYGYTFGSGTRLTVV.

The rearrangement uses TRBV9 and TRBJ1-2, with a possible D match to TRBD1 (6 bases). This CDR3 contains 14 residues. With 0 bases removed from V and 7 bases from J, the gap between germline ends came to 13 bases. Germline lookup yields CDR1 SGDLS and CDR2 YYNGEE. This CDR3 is CASSVATRGGGYTF. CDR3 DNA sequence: TGTGCCAGCAGCGTAGCTACGAGGGGGGGTGGCTACACCTTC.

CDR3 in amino acids: CASSPSGSLNYGYTF. CDR3 DNA: TGTGCCAGCAGCCCTTCAGGGTCCCTCAACTATGGCTACACCTTC. The chain recombines TRBV7-2 with TRBJ1-2; possible D gene TRBD1, 5 bases. Germline lookup yields CDR1 SGHTA and CDR2 FQGNSA. The CDR3 runs to 15 residues. The V end lost 5 bases, the J end lost 2 bases, and 15 bases lay between the germline ends.

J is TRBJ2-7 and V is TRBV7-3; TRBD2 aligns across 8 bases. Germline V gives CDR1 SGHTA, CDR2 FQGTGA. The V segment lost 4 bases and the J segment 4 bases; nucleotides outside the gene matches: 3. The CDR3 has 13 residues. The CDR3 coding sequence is TGTGCCAGCAGCTCAGCGGGAGTGTACGAGCAGTACTTC. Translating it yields CASSSAGVYEQYF.

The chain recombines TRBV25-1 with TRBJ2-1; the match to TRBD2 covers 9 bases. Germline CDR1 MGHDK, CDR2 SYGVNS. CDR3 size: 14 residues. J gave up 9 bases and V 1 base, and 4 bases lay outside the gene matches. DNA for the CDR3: TGTGCCAGCAGTGAATTCGGACTAGCGCTTGAGCAGTTCTTC. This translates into CASSEFGLALEQFF.